The clone carrying this TCR beta chain came up a few times. These data belong to a study of blood T cell repertoires in COVID-19. Study at large: Sites in the United States, Italy and Spain provided acute and convalescent COVID-19 samples. Nucleic acid was either cDNA or gDNA, and it came from T cells, B-cell-depleted T cells, or PBMCs.

The table came from immunoSEQ multiplex PCR; TCRdb's copy has only in-frame clones and leaves some out. The sample comprises tens of thousands of clones, 78% of which are singletons, and 6.3% rests with the top ten. CDR3 length equals 15 residues. Trimming shortened V by 5 bases and J by 5 bases, and 15 bases separated the two germline ends. In germline, CDR1 is SGHVS, CDR2 FQNEAQ. Patients of the Seattle cohort, enrolled during active infection, were followed longitudinally. The chain employs TRBV7-8 and TRBJ1-4; the D is unclear. The clonotype comes from a man between 65 and 85 years old with COVID-19, enrolled during active disease. Sequenced input: peripheral blood. CDR3 nucleotide sequence: TGTGCCAGCAGCCTTTGGACGGGAATGAATGAAAAACTGTTTTTT. Encoded protein: CASSLWTGMNEKLFF.